The 14 T cell receptor beta chains below come from one sample, sequenced in a study of T cells in Graves' hyperthyroidism and ophthalmopathy. The TCR beta CDR3 regions underwent amplification using RNA transcripts as the source. Carried out on the TCR CDR3, a first-round RT-PCR used the HTBI primer set. TCRdb ran MiXCR on the multiplex PCR reads and lists one entry per CDR3 protein. The sample lists 85,000 to 110,000 distinct CDR3 sequences; around 50% were seen once. The sequencing input was blood. The receptors were gathered from a man between 35 and 55 years old with Graves' hyperthyroidism.

The V and J genes are TRBV24-1 and TRBJ2-1; D is possibly TRBD2 (7 bases). Trimming left V 0 bases short and J 9 bases short, with 11 bases between. The CDR3 spans 14 residues. The V gene's germline CDR1 is KGHDR and CDR2 SFDVKD. CDR3 loop: CATSDLKRGGEQFF. DNA of the CDR3: TGTGCCACCAGTGATTTGAAAAGGGGGGGTGAGCAGTTCTTC.

This clonotype showed up many times. The chain recombines TRBV6-5 with TRBJ1-1, with D possibly TRBD1 on 5 matching bases. The CDR3 contains 11 residues. Germline lookup yields CDR1 MNHEY and CDR2 SVGAGI. Trimming left V 8 bases short and J 7 bases short, with 11 bases between. Here the CDR3 DNA reads TGTGCCAGCGAGTTGGGGGTTGAAGCTTTCTTT. Its translation: CASELGVEAFF.

This rearrangement joins TRBV4-1 to TRBJ1-2; the D gene is possibly TRBD1 (5 bases). The V end was cut by 1 base, the J end by 3 bases, with 15 bases between. Germline V CDR1 and CDR2: MGHRA, YSYEKL. This CDR3 has 16 amino acids. The CDR3 here is CASSQVPAGNDYGYTF. Written as DNA, the CDR3 is TGCGCCAGCAGCCAAGTACCTGCAGGGAACGACTATGGCTACACCTTC.

Notes on this clonotype: Since the CDR3 does not end with the conserved phenylalanine or tryptophan, this likely comes from a read error. The DNA is left out, because the CDR3 cannot be placed on it with certainty; the CDR3 is given as TCRdb lists it. The rearrangement links TRBV5-4 to TRBJ2-3. Germline CDR1 is SGHNT and CDR2 is YYREEE (reference sequence). The CDR3 numbers 10 amino acids, ends counted. The chain's CDR3 is CASSLGRMGY.

Notes on this clonotype: At one of its ends the junction is not consistent with the germline gene, which may arise from a read error. This chain uses TRBV7-2 with TRBJ2-7, with D perhaps TRBD2 (6 bases). Germline V gene lookup returns CDR1 SGHTA and CDR2 FQGNSA. The CDR3 length is 13 residues. In DNA, the CDR3 is TGTGCCTGCAGTCCGGGACTTCACTACGAGCAGTACTTC. Its protein is CACSPGLHYEQYF.

This clonotype has a count of ten or more. The J gene is TRBJ2-7, the V gene TRBV29-1; D is uncertain. The V end was cut by 7 bases, the J end by 4 bases, with 11 bases between. This CDR3 has 11 amino acids. Germline V gene sequence: CDR1 SQVTM, CDR2 ANQGSEA. This CDR3 reads CSAQNNYEQYF. In DNA form, the CDR3 reads TGCAGCGCCCAAAACAATTACGAGCAGTACTTC.

J is TRBJ1-6 and V is TRBV20-1, with D unresolved. V shed 4 bases and J shed 7 bases, with 11 bases lying between them. Germline V gene sequence: CDR1 DFQATT, CDR2 SNEGSKA (reference sequence). CDR3 length: 13 residues. CDR3 sequence: CSAKAWGNSPLHF. CDR3 DNA sequence: TGCAGTGCTAAAGCCTGGGGAAATTCACCCCTCCACTTT.

The V gene is TRBV7-2, the J gene TRBJ2-1; 8 positions match TRBD2. The J call may be wrong; the DNA end is better matched by TRBJ2-7. CDR1 and CDR2 (germline): SGHTA, FQGNSA. The CDR3 totals 14 residues. The CDR3 DNA reads TGTGCCAGCAGCCCCAGACTAGCGAACAATGAGCAGTACTTC. Translating gives CASSPRLANNEQYF.

To note about this clonotype: Compared with germline, one end of the junction differs, possibly owing to a read error. The chain has TRBV19 and TRBJ2-4; TRBD1 matches 9 bases. This CDR3 comprises 13 residues. Germline values: CDR1 LNHDA, CDR2 SQIVND (reference sequence). The DNA of the CDR3 is TGTGCCAGTAGTACCGGGACAGGGAACACTCAGTACTTC. This codes for CASSTGTGNTQYF.

The V and J genes are TRBV9 and TRBJ2-1, with D perhaps given as TRBD1 or TRBD2 (6 bases each). V was pared by 7 bases and J by 8 bases, with 16 bases between. Germline CDR1 and CDR2: SGDLS and YYNGEE. CDR3 length equals 13 residues. CDR3 protein: CASSPTGAHEQFF. As DNA, the CDR3 is TGTGCCAGCTCACCCACGGGGGCCCATGAGCAGTTCTTC.

This clonotype has a count of ten or more. This sequence joins TRBV19 and TRBJ2-7; possibly TRBD1 or TRBD2 for D (5 bases each). Germline CDR1 LNHDA, CDR2 SQIVND (reference sequence). This CDR3 is 16 amino acids long. V was clipped by 4 bases and J by 2 bases, with 18 bases between them. DNA for the CDR3: TGTGCCAGTAGTAACCCCCGACGTATGGGACCCTACGAGCAGTACTTC. It specifies CASSNPRRMGPYEQYF.

This chain connects TRBV7-3 to TRBJ1-5, with 9 bases fitting TRBD1. This CDR3 is built from 15 residues. The V gene end was trimmed by 4 bases and the J gene end by 2 bases; junction bases not matched to a gene: 3. Germline lookup yields CDR1 SGHTA and CDR2 FQGTGA. In nucleotides, the CDR3 is TGTGCCAGCAGCTCGGACAGGGGTTGCAATCAGCCCCAGCATTTT. Translated: CASSSDRGCNQPQHF.

This clonotype was seen at least ten times. The chain uses TRBV7-9 and TRBJ2-1; the match to TRBD2 covers 14 bases. CDR1 is SEHNR and CDR2 is FQNEAQ in the germline V gene (reference sequence). V trimming: 5 bases; J trimming: 9 bases; junction bases outside the gene matches: 6. The CDR3 sequence is 15 residues long. The CDR3 nucleotides read TGTGCCAGCAGCCCCGGGACTAGCGGGAGAAGTGAGCAGTTCTTC. Protein: CASSPGTSGRSEQFF. The variable domain in full, completed from reference TRBV7-9 and TRBJ2-1, reads DTGVSQNPRHKITKRGQNVTFRCDPISEHNRLYWYRQTLGQGPEFLTYFQNEAQLEKSRLLSDRFSAERPKGSFSTLEIQRTEQGDSAMYLCASSPGTSGRSEQFFGPGTRLTVL.

This clonotype was counted ten times or more. This rearrangement joins TRBV19 to TRBJ1-4, with D possibly being TRBD1 (6 bases). From germline, CDR1 is LNHDA and CDR2 SQIVND (reference sequence). The V gene lost 5 bases and the J gene lost 13 bases, with 11 bases spanning the gap. There are 11 residues in the CDR3. The CDR3 coding sequence is TGTGCCAGTAGTCCGGGGGGGCGACTGTTTTTT. Translated: CASSPGGRLFF.